Described below is a single TCR beta chain sequence and its context. The entry originates in a study of blood T cell repertoires in COVID-19. Per the original data handling: Counts of nucleated cells, estimated from reference gene primer amplification, were obtained. This table comes from immunoSEQ multiplex PCR, and its TCRdb copy is limited to in-frame clones, with some not included. Clonal size and the V and J genes are those of that table, whereas D and trimming came from the DNA. Found here are more than 50,000 clones, just over 90% of them singletons; the top ten hold roughly 1.7%. The CDR3 loop spans 15 amino acids. Trimming shortened V by 6 bases and J by 10 bases, and 21 bases separated the two germline ends. Germline V gene lookup returns CDR1 MDHEN and CDR2 SYDVKM.

This chain uses TRBV28 with TRBJ1-4, with D possibly TRBD1 on 6 matching bases. The sequence was collected from a human donor in a cohort sampled during active COVID-19. The sequenced sample consisted of peripheral blood. The CDR3 loop reads CASSSGEGVMRKLFF. As DNA, the CDR3 is TGTGCCAGCAGCTCAGGGGAGGGGGTAATGAGAAAACTGTTTTTT.